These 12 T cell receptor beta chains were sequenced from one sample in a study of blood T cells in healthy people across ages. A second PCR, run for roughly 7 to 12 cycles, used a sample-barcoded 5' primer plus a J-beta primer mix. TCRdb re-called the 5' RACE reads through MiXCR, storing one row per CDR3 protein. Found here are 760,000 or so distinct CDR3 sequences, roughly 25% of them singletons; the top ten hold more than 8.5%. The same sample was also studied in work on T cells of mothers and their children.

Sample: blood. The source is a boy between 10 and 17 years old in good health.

CDR3 in amino acids: CSAKTGREETQYF. DNA of the CDR3: TGCAGCGCCAAAACGGGAAGAGAAGAGACCCAGTACTTC. The chain couples TRBV29-1 to TRBJ2-5, with D tentatively TRBD2 (5 bases). The V end lost 7 bases, the J end lost 3 bases, and 15 bases lay between the germline ends. This CDR3 is 13 amino acids long. In germline, CDR1 is SQVTM, CDR2 ANQGSEA. The variable domain in full, completed from reference TRBV29-1 and TRBJ2-5, reads SAVISQKPSRDICQRGTSLTIQCQVDSQVTMMFWYRQQPGQSLTLIATANQGSEATYESGFVIDKFPISRPNLTFSTLTVSNMSPEDSSIYLCSAKTGREETQYFGPGTRLLVL.

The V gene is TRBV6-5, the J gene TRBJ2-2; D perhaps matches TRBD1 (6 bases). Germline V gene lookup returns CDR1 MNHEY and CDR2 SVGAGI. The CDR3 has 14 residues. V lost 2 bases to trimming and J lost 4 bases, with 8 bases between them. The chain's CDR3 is CASSYGTSTGELFF. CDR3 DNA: TGTGCCAGCAGTTACGGGACAAGCACCGGGGAGCTGTTTTTT.

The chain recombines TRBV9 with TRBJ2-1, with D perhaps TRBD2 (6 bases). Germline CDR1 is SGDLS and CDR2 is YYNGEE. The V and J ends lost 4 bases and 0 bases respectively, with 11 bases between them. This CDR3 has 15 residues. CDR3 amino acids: CASSPGTPSYNEQFF. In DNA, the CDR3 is TGTGCCAGCAGCCCCGGGACTCCCTCCTACAATGAGCAGTTCTTC. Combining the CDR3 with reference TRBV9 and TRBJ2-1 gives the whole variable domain DSGVTQTPKHLITATGQRVTLRCSPRSGDLSVYWYQQSLDQGLQFLIQYYNGEERAKGNILERFSAQQFPDLHSELNLSSLELGDSALYFCASSPGTPSYNEQFFGPGTRLTVL.

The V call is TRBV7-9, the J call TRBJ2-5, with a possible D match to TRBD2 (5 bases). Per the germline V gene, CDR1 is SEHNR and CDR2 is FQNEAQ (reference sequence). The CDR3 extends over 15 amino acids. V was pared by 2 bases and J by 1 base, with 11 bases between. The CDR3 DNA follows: TGTGCCAGCAGCTTATATCGGGATGTCCAAGAGACCCAGTACTTC. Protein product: CASSLYRDVQETQYF. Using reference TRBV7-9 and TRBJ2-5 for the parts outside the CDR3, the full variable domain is DTGVSQNPRHKITKRGQNVTFRCDPISEHNRLYWYRQTLGQGPEFLTYFQNEAQLEKSRLLSDRFSAERPKGSFSTLEIQRTEQGDSAMYLCASSLYRDVQETQYFGPGTRLLVL.

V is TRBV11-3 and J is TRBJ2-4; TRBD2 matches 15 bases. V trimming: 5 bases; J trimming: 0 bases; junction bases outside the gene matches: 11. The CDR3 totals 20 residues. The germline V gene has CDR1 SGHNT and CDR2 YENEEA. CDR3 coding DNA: TGTGCCAGCAGCCCCCGGGGACTAGCGGGGGGATTAATAGCCAAAAACATTCAGTACTTC. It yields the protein CASSPRGLAGGLIAKNIQYF. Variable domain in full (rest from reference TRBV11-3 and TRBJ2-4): EAGVVQSPRYKIIEKKQPVAFWCNPISGHNTLYWYLQNLGQGPELLIRYENEEAVDDSQLPKDRFSAERLKGVDSTLKIQPAELGDSAVYLCASSPRGLAGGLIAKNIQYFGAGTRLSVL.

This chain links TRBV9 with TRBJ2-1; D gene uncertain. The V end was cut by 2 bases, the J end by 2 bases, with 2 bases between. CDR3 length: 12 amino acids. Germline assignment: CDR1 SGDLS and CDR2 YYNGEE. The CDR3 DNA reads TGTGCCAGCAGCGTGGCCTACAATGAGCAGTTCTTC. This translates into CASSVAYNEQFF.

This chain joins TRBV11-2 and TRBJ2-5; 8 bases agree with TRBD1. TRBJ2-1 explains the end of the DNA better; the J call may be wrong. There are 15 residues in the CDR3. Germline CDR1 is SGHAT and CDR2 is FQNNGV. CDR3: CASSLVGQGANEQFF. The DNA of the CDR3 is TGTGCCAGCAGCTTAGTGGGCCAGGGGGCAAATGAGCAGTTCTTC.

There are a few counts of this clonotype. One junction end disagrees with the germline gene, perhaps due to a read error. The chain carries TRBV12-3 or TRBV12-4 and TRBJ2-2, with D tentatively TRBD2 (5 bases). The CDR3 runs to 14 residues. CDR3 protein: CVSTPLGSTGELFF. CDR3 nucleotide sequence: TGTGTCAGCACCCCGCTGGGGAGCACCGGGGAGCTGTTTTTT.

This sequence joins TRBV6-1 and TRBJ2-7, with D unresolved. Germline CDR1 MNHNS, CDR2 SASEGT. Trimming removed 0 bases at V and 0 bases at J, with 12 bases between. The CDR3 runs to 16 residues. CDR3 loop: CASSEASAGFSYEQYF. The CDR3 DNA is TGTGCCAGCAGTGAAGCGTCGGCAGGTTTCTCCTACGAGCAGTACTTC.

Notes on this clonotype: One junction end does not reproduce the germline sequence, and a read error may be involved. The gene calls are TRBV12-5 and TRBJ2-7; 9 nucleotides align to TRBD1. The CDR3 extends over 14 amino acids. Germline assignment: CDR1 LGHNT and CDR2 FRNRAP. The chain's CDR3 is CASGPRDREYEQYF. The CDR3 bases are TGCGCTAGTGGTCCGCGGGACAGGGAGTACGAGCAGTACTTC.

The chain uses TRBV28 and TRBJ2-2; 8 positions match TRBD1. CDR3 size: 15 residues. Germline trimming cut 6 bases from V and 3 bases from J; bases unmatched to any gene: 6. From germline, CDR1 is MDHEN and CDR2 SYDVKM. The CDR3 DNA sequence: TGTGCCAGCAGCCGGGGACAGGTGGACACCGGGGAGCTGTTTTTT. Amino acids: CASSRGQVDTGELFF.

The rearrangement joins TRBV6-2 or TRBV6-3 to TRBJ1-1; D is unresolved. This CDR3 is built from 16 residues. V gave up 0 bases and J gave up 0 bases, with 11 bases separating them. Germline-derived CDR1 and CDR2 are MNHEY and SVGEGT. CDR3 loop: CASSYSRELMNTEAFF. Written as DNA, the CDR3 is TGTGCCAGCAGTTACTCGAGGGAGTTAATGAACACTGAAGCTTTCTTT.